This T cell receptor (beta chain) was captured in a study of cytomegalovirus exposure and HLA in healthy donors. Losses at the gene ends were 4 bases for V and 3 bases for J; bases not matched to a gene: 9. The germline gives CDR1 SGHNT, CDR2 YENEEA. The CDR3 length is 15 residues. In the PCR, 60 Vbeta and 13 Jbeta primers were used. Generated by immunoSEQ multiplex PCR, the TCRdb table keeps only in-frame clones and is missing some. The sample shows 150,000 to 200,000 clones, around three quarters of them seen only once. Overall study results and limits: Most of the TCR beta V segments (in an earlier analysis) were productive either about 87% or about 30% of the time. By a later analysis, the bulk of CMV-associated TCR beta chains appeared HLA-restricted. Per a later analysis, HLA-associated TCR beta chains showed more clonal expansion than other, equally common TCR beta chains.

Points on this clone: The antigen is not known.

The sequence came from a woman in her 40s in good health and CMV-seronegative. Sequencing used PBMCs. The rearrangement joins TRBV11-3 to TRBJ2-7; the match to TRBD1 covers 7 bases. CDR3 sequence reads: CASSSLTGRLYEQYF. As DNA, the CDR3 is TGTGCCAGCAGCTCCCTGACAGGGAGACTCTACGAGCAGTACTTC.